This note documents a single TCR beta chain sequence. The germline CDR1 and CDR2 sequences are MNHEY and SVGAGI. V dropped 2 bases and J dropped 7 bases, with 16 bases sitting between them. This CDR3 contains 15 residues. Assignment of participants to cohorts was predicated upon participant-reported clinical history. This sample stems from a study of blood T cell repertoires in COVID-19. Overall study: The United States, Italy and Spain provided the acute and convalescent COVID-19 samples. PBMCs, B-cell-depleted T cells, or T cells were the source of the cDNA or gDNA that made up the material.

Original data processing: Researchers report that nucleated cell counts were estimated from reference gene primer amplification. TCRdb keeps only in-frame clones here, not all; method: immunoSEQ multiplex PCR. The V and J calls and clone size come from that table; D and trimming were worked out from the DNA. The table shows 200,000 to 250,000 clones, with nearly 90% occurring only once. The chain joins TRBV6-5 to TRBJ2-3; tentatively, D is TRBD2 (6 bases). The sequence was obtained from a man aged 30-40 years who had been exposed to COVID-19. The sample taken for sequencing was PBMCs or T cells enriched from blood (not recorded which). The CDR3 DNA reads TGTGCCAGCAGTTACGGCGGGGCGGCGGGGAATACGCAGTATTTT. This translates into CASSYGGAAGNTQYF.